This TCR beta chain was sequenced in a study of cytotoxic CD8 clonotypes in ibrutinib-treated CLL. Study background: Researchers reported more than nine relapsed/refractory and roughly 15 treatment-naive patients, fewer than 18 of them IGHV unmutated. The sample average was 255,043 productive templates and tens of thousands of productive rearrangements. General observations from the study: Baseline values of clonality outstripped age-matched healthy donors and followed circulating CD8+ T-cell counts.

On this clone itself: Its antigen is currently unknown.

The length of the CDR3 is 18 residues. Trimming cost V 1 base and J 8 bases; bases outside gene matches: 14. CDR1 is SGHRS and CDR2 is YFSETQ in the germline V gene. Targeted sequencing depth ranged from 1 in 200,000 to 1 in 1 million T cells. The method was immunoSEQ multiplex PCR; TCRdb's version includes in-frame clones alone and lacks a portion of them. The sample has 110,000 to 150,000 clones, about three quarters seen once. The receptor was derived from a human donor with chronic lymphocytic leukemia. Sample: PBMCs, taken after 24 months of ibrutinib treatment. This chain connects TRBV5-1 to TRBJ2-1, with 11 bases identical to TRBD2. CDR3 residues: CASSLTPPGTSGQYEQFF. DNA of the CDR3: TGCGCCAGCAGCTTGACTCCCCCCGGGACTAGCGGACAATATGAGCAGTTCTTC.